These 3 T cell receptor beta chains were sequenced from one sample in a study of blood T cell repertoires in COVID-19. Repertoires were generated with immunoSEQ multiplex PCR, while TCRdb's copy carries only in-frame clones and drops some. The sample consists of 200,000 to 250,000 clones, roughly 78% of them appearing once. The specimen was peripheral blood. The receptors were sampled from a woman aged 40 to 50 with acute or convalescent COVID-19.

The V and J genes are TRBV28 and TRBJ2-7; D call uncertain. The CDR3 runs to 11 residues. Germline V lookup: CDR1 MDHEN, CDR2 SYDVKM. V was cut by 6 bases and J by 5 bases, with 8 bases left in between. In nucleotides, the CDR3 is TGTGCCAGCAGCCCTAACCACGAGCAGTACTTC. Encoded protein: CASSPNHEQYF.

The rearrangement links TRBV12-3 or TRBV12-4 to TRBJ1-5; D is ambiguous. The CDR3 is 13 residues long. V gave up 5 bases and J gave up 4 bases, with 9 bases separating them. In nucleotides, the CDR3 is TGTGCCAGCAGTCCCGGGAGAAATCAGCCCCAGCATTTT. Amino acids: CASSPGRNQPQHF.

The CDR3 here is CASSWGDRGSTGELFF. The CDR3 nucleotides read TGTGCCAGCAGCTGGGGGGACAGGGGATCTACCGGGGAGCTGTTTTTT. The rearrangement uses TRBV5-6 and TRBJ2-2; 10 bases match TRBD1. This CDR3 region has 16 residues. Per germline, CDR1 SGHDT and CDR2 YYEEEE. V dropped 3 bases and J dropped 5; count of bases not matched to a gene: 7.